These 8 T cell receptor beta chains share one sample of origin, sequenced in a study of type 1 regulatory T cells (dated by TCRdb to about 2021). These receptors lack a known antigen. Sequencing took place on an Illumina MiSeq. The raw public reads went through TCRdb reprocessing: fastp at Q25, MiXCR clone calling, in-frame beta chains kept. Each CDR3 protein gets just one entry, which takes the most common genes and DNA from the rows behind it. The sample profile shows under 85,000 distinct CDR3 sequences; more than 45% of them were found once. Roughly 2.1% of the sample rests with the top ten. The sample comprised cultured non-Tr1 T cells, either the whole culture or a sorted T cell fraction (not recorded which). The sample's cell subset or site, from its label and the paper: non-Tr1 population from the T-allo10 product. These TCRs come from a human donor in good health.

The chain uses TRBV7-8 and TRBJ2-2, with D perhaps matching TRBD2 (5 bases). CDR1 is SGHVS and CDR2 is FQNEAQ in the germline V gene. V was pared by 5 bases and J by 5 bases, with 9 bases between. The CDR3 contains 13 residues. CDR3 bases: TGTGCCAGCAGCCCCACTAGGACCGGGGAGCTGTTTTTT. Its translation is CASSPTRTGELFF. The complete variable domain, with remaining parts taken from reference TRBV7-8 and TRBJ2-2, reads GAGVSQSPRYKVAKRGQDVALRCDPISGHVSLFWYQQALGQGPEFLTYFQNEAQLDKSGLPSDRFFAERPEGSVSTLKIQRTQQEDSAVYLCASSPTRTGELFFGEGSRLTVL.

By share of the sample, this clonotype is medium-sized. The rearrangement joins TRBV6-6 to TRBJ2-1; 9 bases fit TRBD2. Germline lookup yields CDR1 MNHNY and CDR2 SVGAGI (reference sequence). Trimming removed 3 bases from V and 4 bases from J; junction bases left unmatched: 4. CDR3 length equals 15 residues. The CDR3: CASSYARGGYNEQFF. The CDR3 DNA reads TGTGCCAGCAGTTATGCGCGGGGGGGTTACAATGAGCAGTTCTTC.

The count of this clonotype is one. The chain couples TRBV15 to TRBJ2-7; D might be TRBD1 (6 bases). This CDR3 spans 14 amino acids. Trimming shortened V by 0 bases and J by 6 bases, and 12 bases separated the two germline ends. Per germline, CDR1 LNHNV and CDR2 YYDKDF (reference sequence). The CDR3 region has the DNA TGTGCCACCAGCAGAGATAGGGGGTACGGCGAGCAGTACTTC. Amino acid sequence: CATSRDRGYGEQYF.

The J gene is TRBJ2-1, the V gene TRBV19; TRBD1 matches at 7 bases. This CDR3 has 15 residues. The junction had 10 bases not matched to a gene; V was cut back by 5 bases and J by 6 bases. The germline V gene encodes CDR1 LNHDA and CDR2 SQIVND (reference sequence). This chain's CDR3 is CASSPLTGTANEQFF. CDR3 coding DNA: TGTGCCAGTAGTCCGTTGACAGGGACCGCCAATGAGCAGTTCTTC.

The chain couples TRBV7-9 to TRBJ2-7, with 8 bases identical to TRBD2. Unmatched junction bases numbered 12, after V lost 0 bases and J lost 5 bases. The CDR3 has 17 amino acids. Germline V lookup: CDR1 SEHNR, CDR2 FQNEAQ (reference sequence). The CDR3 is CASSLAGRGAGVNEQYF. The CDR3 coding sequence is TGTGCCAGCAGCTTAGCGGGGCGGGGGGCCGGGGTGAACGAGCAGTACTTC.

This clonotype occurred a few times. This sequence joins TRBV6-2 or TRBV6-3 and TRBJ2-3; weak D call: TRBD2 (6 bases). CDR3 length: 15 amino acids. V was clipped by 2 bases and J by 2 bases, with 11 bases between them. Per germline, CDR1 MNHEY and CDR2 SVGEGT. CDR3 region: CASSYGAGFTDTQYF. The DNA of the CDR3 is TGTGCCAGCAGTTACGGGGCGGGGTTCACAGATACGCAGTATTTT.

The V call is TRBV19, the J call TRBJ1-1, with 9 positions matching TRBD1. With 6 bases clipped from V and 7 bases from J, the junction kept 12 bases outside the gene matches. Germline V lookup: CDR1 LNHDA, CDR2 SQIVND (reference sequence). This CDR3 region has 15 residues. In nucleotides, the CDR3 is TGTGCCAGTAGCGCGGGGTGGGGACAGGGTCGTGAAGCTTTCTTT. Translation gives CASSAGWGQGREAFF.

This chain connects TRBV19 to TRBJ1-2; the match to TRBD1 covers 10 bases. The CDR3 covers 14 residues. Trimming removed 6 bases from V and 4 bases from J; junction bases left unmatched: 5. Per the germline V gene, CDR1 is LNHDA and CDR2 is SQIVND (reference sequence). As DNA, the CDR3 is TGTGCCAGTAGCGGCCGGGACAGGGGCTATGGCTACACCTTC. Translated: CASSGRDRGYGYTF.